This record looks at one TCR beta chain sequence and its context. No antigen is known for it. There are no base qualities to consult, and no much larger clone falls within one base. This specimen belongs to a study of blood T cell repertoires in COVID-19 (dated by TCRdb to between 2020 and 2021). Regarding the complete study: Collaborator samples came from the United States, Italy and Spain and covered acute and convalescent phases of COVID-19. The prospective study material was composed of cDNA or gDNA derived from T cells, B-cell-depleted T cells, or PBMCs. Nearly every sample came with metadata listing a de-identified subject ID, COVID-19 status, age in years and sex. Subjects who had been exposed to COVID-19, were actively infected with it, or had recovered from it provided the deeply sampled blood TCRbeta repertoires that made up the dataset. A freely available public database, intended as a resource for researchers studying the immune response to SARS-CoV-2, is where the repertoires were released. Samples came from the ongoing ImmuneRACE study (first 160 participants) plus 1,254 subjects from 6 global collaborators. HLA class I and class II types, where available, came from metadata supplied by the sample provider rather than from assay-based typing. General study outcomes and caveats: How much clinical and demographic metadata was included differed by source and by participant, and the metadata was provided uncurated.

Collaborating institutions collected whole blood in K2EDTA tubes following their own protocols. For TCRbeta analysis, collaborators shipped samples as frozen whole blood, isolated PBMCs, or DNA extracted from either of those sample types. The CDR3 runs 15 amino acids, cysteine and phenylalanine included. Only the CDR3 portion is preserved as DNA: 45 bases, with reading frame beginning at the first base. Germline trimming amounts to 3 bases on V and 1 base on J, with 2 as the count of junction bases outside the gene matches. The germline V gene supplies CDR1 KGHSH and CDR2 LQKENI. The immunoSEQ Assay, a bias-controlled multiplex PCR, was used to amplify TCRbeta CDR3 regions from genomic DNA. In the source study's methods: The number of nucleated cells in each sample was estimated by amplification of reference gene primers within the assay. To quantify the absolute abundance of each unique TCRbeta CDR3 rearrangement, sequence reads were collapsed and filtered. For each sample, productive Simpson clonality was calculated by taking the square root of Simpson's diversity index across productive rearrangements. TCRdb took over this immuneACCESS table, retaining in-frame rearrangements with V and J assigned. Such tables are incomplete; in checked studies, under half of the missing clones stem from an unresolved V gene, and the remainder is unexplained. For V, J and clone size, that table is used; D and trimming come from the DNA. This sample holds 150,000 to 200,000 clones; more than 75% were observed only once. The ten biggest clones cover around 3.3% of the sample.

The source of this sequence is a man between 65 and 85 years old with acute or convalescent COVID-19. The source material was peripheral blood. The chain links TRBV18 with TRBJ2-3, and TRBD2 matches 9 of the central bases. The CDR3 loop reads CASSPSGGGTDTQYF. The DNA is TGTGCCAGCTCACCTAGCGGGGGTGGCACAGATACGCAGTATTTT.